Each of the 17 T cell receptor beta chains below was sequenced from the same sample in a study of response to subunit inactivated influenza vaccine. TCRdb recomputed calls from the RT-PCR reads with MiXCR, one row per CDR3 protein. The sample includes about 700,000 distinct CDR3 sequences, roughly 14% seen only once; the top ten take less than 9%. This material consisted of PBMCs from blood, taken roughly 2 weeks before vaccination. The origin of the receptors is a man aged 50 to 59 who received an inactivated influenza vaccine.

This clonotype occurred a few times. CDR3 bases: TGTGCCAGCAGTTACAAACCCTTCGGACAGACGAACACTGAAGCTTTCTTT. The encoded protein is CASSYKPFGQTNTEAFF. The chain joins TRBV6-5 to TRBJ1-1, with D tentatively TRBD1 (6 bases). In germline, CDR1 is MNHEY, CDR2 SVGAGI. V was trimmed by 2 bases and J by 1 base, leaving 17 bases between them. This CDR3 is built from 17 residues.

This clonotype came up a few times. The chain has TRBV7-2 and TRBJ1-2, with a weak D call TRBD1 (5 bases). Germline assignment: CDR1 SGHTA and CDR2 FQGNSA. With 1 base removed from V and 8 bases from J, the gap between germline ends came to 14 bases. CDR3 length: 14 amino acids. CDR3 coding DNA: TGTGCCAGCAGCTTAGGTCAGGGCTTAAGGGGCTACACCTTC. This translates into CASSLGQGLRGYTF.

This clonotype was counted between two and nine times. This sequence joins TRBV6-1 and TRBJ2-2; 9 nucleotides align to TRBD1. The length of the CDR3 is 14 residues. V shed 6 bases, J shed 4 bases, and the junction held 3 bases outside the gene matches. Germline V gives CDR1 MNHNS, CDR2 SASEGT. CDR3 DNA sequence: TGTGCCAGCAGAGGGGACAGGGTCACCGGGGAGCTGTTTTTT. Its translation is CASRGDRVTGELFF.

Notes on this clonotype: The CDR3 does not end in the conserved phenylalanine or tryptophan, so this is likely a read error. CDR3 protein: CATQETQYL. The CDR3 DNA reads TGTGCCACACAAGAGACCCAGTACTTA. V and J are TRBV24-1 and TRBJ2-5; D uncertain. The germline V and J ends were trimmed by 10 bases and 2 bases, with 1 base remaining between them. The CDR3 contains 9 residues. From germline, CDR1 is KGHDR and CDR2 SFDVKD.

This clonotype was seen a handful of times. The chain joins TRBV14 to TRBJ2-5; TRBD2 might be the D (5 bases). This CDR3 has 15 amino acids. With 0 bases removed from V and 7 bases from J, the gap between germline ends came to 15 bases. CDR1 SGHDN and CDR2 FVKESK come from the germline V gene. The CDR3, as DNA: TGTGCCAGCAGCCAAGATTTGGGGATAGGAGGGACCCAGTACTTC. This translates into CASSQDLGIGGTQYF.

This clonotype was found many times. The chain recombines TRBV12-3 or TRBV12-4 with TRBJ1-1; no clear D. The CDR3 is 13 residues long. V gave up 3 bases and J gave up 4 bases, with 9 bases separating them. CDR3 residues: CASSFEGPTEAFF. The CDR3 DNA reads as TGTGCCAGCAGTTTCGAAGGGCCCACTGAAGCTTTCTTT.

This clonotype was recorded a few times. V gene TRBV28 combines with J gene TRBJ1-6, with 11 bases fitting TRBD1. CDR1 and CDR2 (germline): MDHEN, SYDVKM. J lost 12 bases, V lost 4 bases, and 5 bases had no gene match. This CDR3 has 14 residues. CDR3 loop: CASSSDRGRRPLHF. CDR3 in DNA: TGTGCCAGCAGTTCGGACAGGGGGCGAAGACCCCTCCACTTT.

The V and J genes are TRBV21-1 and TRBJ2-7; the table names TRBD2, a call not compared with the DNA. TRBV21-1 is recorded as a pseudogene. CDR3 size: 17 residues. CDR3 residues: CAIAGQGFTSGSFEQYF. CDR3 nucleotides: TGTGCCATCGCTGGACAGGGTTTCACTAGCGGGAGTTTTGAGCAGTACTTC.

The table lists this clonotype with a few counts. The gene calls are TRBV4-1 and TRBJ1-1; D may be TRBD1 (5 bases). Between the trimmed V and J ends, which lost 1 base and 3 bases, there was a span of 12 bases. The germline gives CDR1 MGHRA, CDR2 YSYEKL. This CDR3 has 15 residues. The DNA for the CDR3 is TGCGCCAGCAGCCAAGTCCCAGGGAGCGACACTGAAGCTTTCTTT. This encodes CASSQVPGSDTEAFF.

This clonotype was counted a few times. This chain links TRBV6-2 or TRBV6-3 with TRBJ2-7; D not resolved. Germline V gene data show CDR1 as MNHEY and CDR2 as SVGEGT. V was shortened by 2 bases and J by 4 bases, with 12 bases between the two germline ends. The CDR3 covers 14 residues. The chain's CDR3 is CASSYDALVYEQYF. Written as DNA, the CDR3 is TGTGCCAGCAGTTACGACGCACTGGTTTACGAGCAGTACTTC.

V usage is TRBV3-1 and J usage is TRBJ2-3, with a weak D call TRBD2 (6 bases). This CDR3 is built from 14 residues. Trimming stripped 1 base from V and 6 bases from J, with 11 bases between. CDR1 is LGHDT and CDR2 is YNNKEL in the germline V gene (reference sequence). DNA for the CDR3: TGTGCCAGCAGCCAAGCGGCTAGCGTGGATACGCAGTATTTT. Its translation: CASSQAASVDTQYF.

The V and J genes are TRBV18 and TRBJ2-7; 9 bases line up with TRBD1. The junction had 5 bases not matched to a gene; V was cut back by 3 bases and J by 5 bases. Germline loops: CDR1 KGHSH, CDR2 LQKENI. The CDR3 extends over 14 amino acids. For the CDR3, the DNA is TGTGCCAGCTCACCGGGACAGGGTTGGCACGAGCAGTACTTC. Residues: CASSPGQGWHEQYF.

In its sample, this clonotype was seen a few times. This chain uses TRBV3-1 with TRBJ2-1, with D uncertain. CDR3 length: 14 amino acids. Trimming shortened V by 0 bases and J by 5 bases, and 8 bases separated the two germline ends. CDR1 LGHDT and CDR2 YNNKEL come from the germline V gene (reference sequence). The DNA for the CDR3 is TGTGCCAGCAGCCAAGATTTCGGTAACAATGAGCAGTTCTTC. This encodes CASSQDFGNNEQFF.

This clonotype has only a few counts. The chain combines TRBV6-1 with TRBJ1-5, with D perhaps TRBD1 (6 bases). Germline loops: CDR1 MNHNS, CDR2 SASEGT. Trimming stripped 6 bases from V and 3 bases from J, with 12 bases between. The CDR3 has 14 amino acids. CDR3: CASRVRGPNQPQHF. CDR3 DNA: TGTGCCAGCAGGGTCAGGGGACCCAATCAGCCCCAGCATTTT.

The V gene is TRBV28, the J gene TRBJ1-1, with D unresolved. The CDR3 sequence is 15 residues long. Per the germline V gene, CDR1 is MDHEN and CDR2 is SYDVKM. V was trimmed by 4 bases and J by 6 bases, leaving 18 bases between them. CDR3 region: CASSSSQRRRAEAFF. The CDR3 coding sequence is TGTGCCAGCAGTTCCAGCCAGCGGAGGAGGGCTGAAGCTTTCTTT.

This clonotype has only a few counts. CDR3 sequence reads: CATSREGGSRDEQFF. Written as DNA, the CDR3 is TGTGCCACCAGCAGAGAAGGCGGGAGTCGGGATGAGCAGTTCTTC. V and J are TRBV15 and TRBJ2-1; TRBD2 matches at 7 bases. Germline assignment: CDR1 LNHNV and CDR2 YYDKDF (reference sequence). V shed 0 bases, J shed 8 bases, and the junction held 7 bases outside the gene matches. CDR3 length: 15 residues.

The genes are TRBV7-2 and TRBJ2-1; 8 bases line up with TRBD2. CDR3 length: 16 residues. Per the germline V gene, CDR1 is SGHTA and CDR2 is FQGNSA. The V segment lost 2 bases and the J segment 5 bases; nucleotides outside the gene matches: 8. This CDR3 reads CASSLLGLAGDNEQFF. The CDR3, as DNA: TGTGCCAGCAGCTTACTAGGGCTAGCGGGTGACAATGAGCAGTTCTTC.